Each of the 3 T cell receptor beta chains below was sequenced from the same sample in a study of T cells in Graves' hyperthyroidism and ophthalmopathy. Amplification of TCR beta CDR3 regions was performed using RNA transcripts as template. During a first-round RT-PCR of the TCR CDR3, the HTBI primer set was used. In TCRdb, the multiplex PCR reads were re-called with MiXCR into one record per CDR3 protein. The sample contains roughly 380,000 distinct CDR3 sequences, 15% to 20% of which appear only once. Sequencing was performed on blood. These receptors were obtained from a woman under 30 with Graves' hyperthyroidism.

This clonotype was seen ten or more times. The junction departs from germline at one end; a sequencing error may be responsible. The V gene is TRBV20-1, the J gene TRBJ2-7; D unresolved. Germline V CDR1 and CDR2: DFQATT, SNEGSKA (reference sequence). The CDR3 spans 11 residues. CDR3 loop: CSARDTPGSLF. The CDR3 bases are TGCAGTGCTAGAGATACACCTGGATCCCTTTTC.

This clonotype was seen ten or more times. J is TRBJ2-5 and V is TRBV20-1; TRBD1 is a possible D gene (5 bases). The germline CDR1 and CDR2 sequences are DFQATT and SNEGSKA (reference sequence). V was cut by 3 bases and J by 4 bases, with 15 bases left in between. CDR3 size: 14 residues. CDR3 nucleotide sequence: TGCAGTGCTAGGAGTCAGGGAATCACAGAGACCCAGTACTTC. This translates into CSARSQGITETQYF.

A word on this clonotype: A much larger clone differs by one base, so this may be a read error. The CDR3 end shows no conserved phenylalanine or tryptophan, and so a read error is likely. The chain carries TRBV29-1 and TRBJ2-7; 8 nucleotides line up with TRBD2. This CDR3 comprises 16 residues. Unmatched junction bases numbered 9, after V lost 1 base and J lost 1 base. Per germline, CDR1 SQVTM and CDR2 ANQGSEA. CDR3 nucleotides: TGCAGCGTTGAAGCCGGCGGGGGGACCGAGTCCTACGAGCAGTACTAC. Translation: CSVEAGGGTESYEQYY.